Below, one TCR beta chain is given with its context. This sample stems from a study of blood T cell repertoires in COVID-19. The repertoire was sequenced with immunoSEQ multiplex PCR; TCRdb's copy has only in-frame clones and lacks some. The repertoire has over 40,000 clones, roughly 91% of them found once; the top ten carry about a quarter. There are 15 residues in the CDR3. V was trimmed by 3 bases and J by 0 bases, leaving 9 bases between them. Germline CDR1 MRHNA, CDR2 SNTAGT. Material: peripheral blood. The chain employs TRBV6-4 and TRBJ2-1; possibly TRBD2 for D (5 bases). The TCR originated in a human donor in a cohort sampled during active COVID-19. CDR3 DNA: TGTGCCAGCAGTGAAGGACTCCGCTCCTACAATGAGCAGTTCTTC. This encodes CASSEGLRSYNEQFF.